What follows describes a single T cell receptor (beta chain). Antigen: not known. The junction shows a germline mismatch at one end, possibly a read error. A modified ARM-PCR protocol with three rounds of nested PCR amplified TCRbeta. MiXCR, run by TCRdb on the multiplex PCR reads, gives a single entry per CDR3 protein. Of more than 85,000 distinct CDR3 sequences detected, roughly 84% appear once; the ten largest clones hold 20% to 25%. The data belong to a study of tumor and adjacent non-tumor tissue in lung cancer. Study at large: There were some 11 adenocarcinoma, a couple of squamous cell carcinoma and 1 small cell lung cancer cases. General study results and limits: Normal lung showed higher cumulative top 100 clone frequency than tumor.

No cell sorting was done before RNA was extracted from the tissue. Germline loops: CDR1 ENHRY, CDR2 SYGVKD. The CDR3 contains 14 residues. The sequenced sample consisted of lung tumor tissue. The clonotype originates from a man in his 70s with non-small cell lung cancer. This chain connects TRBV10-3 to TRBJ2-7, with TRBD2 identical over 7 bases. The CDR3 is CAVSGDYTSCEQYF. The CDR3 DNA follows: TGTGCCGTCAGTGGGGACTACACTTCCTGCGAGCAGTACTTC.